The text below deals with one T cell receptor (beta chain). A few counts support this clone. Its antigen is still unknown. Nothing much larger sits one base from this clone, and base qualities are not available. This sample stems from a study of beta chain features in type 1 diabetes (dated by TCRdb to 2017 to 2018). For the wider study: Patients and healthy donors did not differ in mean age, gender distribution, total cell number or subset yield. A total of some 110 million sorted cells were examined across all samples, and the number of cells per subset was strongly correlated with RNA yield. Regulatory and stem cell-like memory subsets were obtained from only 8 patients and roughly 8 healthy donors, while naive and central memory subsets were obtained from all 30 or so donors. In the study, recently diagnosed type 1 diabetes patients and matched healthy donors were compared on the TCRB repertoires of their sorted circulating CD4+ T cell subsets. What the work shows at the level of the full study, not this receptor alone: Type 1 diabetes patients showed a moderate but significant shortening of TCRB CDR3 length in all four CD4+ subsets. Naive, central memory and regulatory TCRB repertoires appeared to be more alike among patients than among healthy donors. At VDJ recombination sites, type 1 diabetes patients had fewer insertions and more deleted nucleotides, which implies abnormalities in thymic rearrangement. HLA sub-analyses involved small numbers of individuals, so any influence of HLA type on TCRB rearrangement remained unresolved. PCR might favor shorter templates, but patient and control samples were amplified and corrected together, so any skew would affect both groups equally. Sequencing cDNA rather than genomic DNA could over-represent highly expressing activated cells, although activation and CD3 levels did not differ between groups.

The entire isolated RNA was reverse transcribed using the High Capacity cDNA Reverse Transcription Kit, and thus expressed TCRB transcripts were sequenced. Deep immunoSEQ sequencing was performed on naive, central memory and regulatory T cell samples, with an average of around 3.4 million total reads per sample. After sorted cells were lysed in RLT buffer, RNA was extracted with DNase-treated RNeasy Micro or Mini kits, with the choice depending on cell number. To prevent cross-contamination, each cell subset was processed individually, whereas patient and healthy donor samples were processed jointly. TCRB sequences were amplified from cDNA with the immunoSEQ multiplex PCR, producing 87-bp fragments spanning the CDR3 region. Sequencing of the amplicons was performed on the Illumina HiSeq platform. From the authors' description of their analysis: PCR bias was corrected computationally using synthetic template baselines, and reads within Hamming distance 2 were collapsed, with unmergeable singletons discarded. Reads were aligned to IMGT to assign V, D and J genes, CDR3 length, and insertions or deletions at six rearrangement sites. Within each subset, clonotype counts were normalized to sorted cell number, and only after that were true diversity and Gini coefficients computed with the tcR R package. The overlap coefficient, calculated on TCRB nucleotide sequences, was used to measure repertoire sharing. TCRdb took this table from immuneACCESS and kept in-frame rearrangements with V and J called. Such tables lack part of the clones; where checked against another copy, unresolved V genes explain under half of the gap, and the rest is unexplained. V, J and clone size are those of that table, while D and trimming were read from the DNA. Within this sample are about 180,000 clones, with about 7.9% of them counted one time only. Of the sample, 0.5% falls within the top ten clones.

From each donor, a single peripheral blood sample of 90 to 150 mL on average was drawn into heparinised tubes. A BD FACSAria II and a panel including CD45RO, CCR7, CD25, CD127, CD95 and CD27 were used to sort naive, central memory, regulatory and stem cell-like memory CD4+ T cells. Purity was above 95% for every sorted population. Right away, PBMCs were isolated by Lymphoprep density gradient centrifugation and were stained directly, with no culture step. So that batch effects would be minimized, each experiment stained and sorted samples in pairs, pairing one healthy donor with one patient. CDR1 and CDR2 (SGHRS, YFSETQ) derive from the germline V gene. Trimming takes 1 base off V and 5 bases off J; junction bases not matched to a gene: 0. The CDR3 starts with the cysteine, ends with the phenylalanine, and has 12 residues. This entry keeps only the CDR3 DNA: 36 bases, framed from base 1.

The clonotype comes from a young man with type 1 diabetes. The rearranged chain carries TRBV5-1 and TRBJ2-7, with TRBD1 matching 7 junction bases. The sequencing sample was made of central memory CD4+ T cells from blood. Here the CDR3 is given as CASSLRGHEQYF. The DNA reads TGCGCCAGCAGCTTGAGGGGGCACGAGCAGTACTTC.